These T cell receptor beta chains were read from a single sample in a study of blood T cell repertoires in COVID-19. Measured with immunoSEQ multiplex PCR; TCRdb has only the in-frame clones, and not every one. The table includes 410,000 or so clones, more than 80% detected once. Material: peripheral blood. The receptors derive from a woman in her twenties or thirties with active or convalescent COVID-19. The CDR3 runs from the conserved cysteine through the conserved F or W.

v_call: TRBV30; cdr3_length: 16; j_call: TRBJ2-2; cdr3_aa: CASRLAGGSNTGELFF
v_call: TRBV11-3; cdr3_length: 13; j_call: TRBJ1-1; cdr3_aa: CASSPSQGAEAFF
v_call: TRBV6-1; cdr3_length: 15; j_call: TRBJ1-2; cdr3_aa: CASSESSTGPYGYTF
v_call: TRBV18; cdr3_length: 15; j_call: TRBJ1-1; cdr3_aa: CASSPPGRMGTEAFF
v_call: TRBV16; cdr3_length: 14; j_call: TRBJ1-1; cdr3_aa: CASSRDRMNTEAFF
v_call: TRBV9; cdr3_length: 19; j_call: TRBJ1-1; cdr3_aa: CASSPMGVTGGVKNTEAFF
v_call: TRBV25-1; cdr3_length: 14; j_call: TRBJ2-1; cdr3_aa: CASSGPGQGHEQFF
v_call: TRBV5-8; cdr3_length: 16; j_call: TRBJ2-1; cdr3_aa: CASSLGDRGNYNEQFF
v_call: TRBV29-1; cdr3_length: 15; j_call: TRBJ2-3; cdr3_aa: CSIAGGLLGTDTQYF
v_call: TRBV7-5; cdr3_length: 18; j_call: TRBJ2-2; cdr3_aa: CVRSLGQGRSSKTGELFF
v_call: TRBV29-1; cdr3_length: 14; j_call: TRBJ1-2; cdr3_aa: CSVVAELANYGYTF
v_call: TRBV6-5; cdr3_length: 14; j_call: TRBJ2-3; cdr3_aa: CASTPPGGVDTQYF
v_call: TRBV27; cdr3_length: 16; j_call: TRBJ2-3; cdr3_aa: CASSSRTSGYTDTQYF
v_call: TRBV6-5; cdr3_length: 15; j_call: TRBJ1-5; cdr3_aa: CASTDRGEGNQPQHF
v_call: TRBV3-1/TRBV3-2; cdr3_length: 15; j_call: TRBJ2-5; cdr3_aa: CASSQDKLVTKTQYF
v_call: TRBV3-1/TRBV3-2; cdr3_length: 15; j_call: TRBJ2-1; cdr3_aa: CASSQELKPADEQFF
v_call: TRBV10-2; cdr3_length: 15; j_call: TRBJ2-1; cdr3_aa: CASSEFSSSYNEQFF
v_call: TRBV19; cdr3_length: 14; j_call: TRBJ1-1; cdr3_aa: CASSTQGAPTEAFF
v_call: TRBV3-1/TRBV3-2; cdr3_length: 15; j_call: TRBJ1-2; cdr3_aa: CASSQQWDRGRGYTF
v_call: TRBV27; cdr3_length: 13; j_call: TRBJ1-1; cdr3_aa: CASSLSGDTEAFF
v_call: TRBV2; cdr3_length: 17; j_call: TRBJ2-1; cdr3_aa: CASSPLDGLALHNEQFF
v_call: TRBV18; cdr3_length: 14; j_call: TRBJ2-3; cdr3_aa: CASSPLADTDTQYF
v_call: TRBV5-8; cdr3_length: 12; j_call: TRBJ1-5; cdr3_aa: CASSSQNQPQHF
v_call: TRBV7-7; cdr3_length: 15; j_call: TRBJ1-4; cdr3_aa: CASRPTGQGCEKLFF
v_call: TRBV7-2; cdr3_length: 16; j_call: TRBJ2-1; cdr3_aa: CASSLVGGGSYNEQFF
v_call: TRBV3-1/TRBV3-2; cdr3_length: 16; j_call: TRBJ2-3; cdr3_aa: CASSQGLAGAEDTQYF
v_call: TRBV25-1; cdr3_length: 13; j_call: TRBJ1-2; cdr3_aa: CASSNIGDYGYTF
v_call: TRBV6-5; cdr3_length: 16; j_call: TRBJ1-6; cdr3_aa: CASSYSGGGAIPPLHF
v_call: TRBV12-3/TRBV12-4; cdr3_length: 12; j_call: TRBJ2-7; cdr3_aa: CASSFQVYEQYF